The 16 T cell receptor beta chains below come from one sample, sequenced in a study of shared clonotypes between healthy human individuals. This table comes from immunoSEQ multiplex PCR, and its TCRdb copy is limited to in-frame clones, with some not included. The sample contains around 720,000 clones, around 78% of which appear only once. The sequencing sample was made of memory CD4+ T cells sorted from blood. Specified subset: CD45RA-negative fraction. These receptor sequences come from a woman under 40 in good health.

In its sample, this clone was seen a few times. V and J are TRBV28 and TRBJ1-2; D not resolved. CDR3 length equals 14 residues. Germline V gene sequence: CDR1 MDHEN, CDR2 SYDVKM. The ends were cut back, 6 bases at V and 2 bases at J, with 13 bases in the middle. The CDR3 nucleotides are TGTGCCAGCAGATTGCTGGGCGTGAACTATGGCTACACCTTC. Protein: CASRLLGVNYGYTF.

CDR3 DNA sequence: TGTGCCAGCAGCGGGCGTGAGCGGGAGGGAGACACAGATACGCAGTATTTT. Translation: CASSGREREGDTDTQYF. This chain connects TRBV5-4 to TRBJ2-3; 10 positions match TRBD2. This CDR3 is built from 17 residues. Unmatched junction bases numbered 10, after V lost 4 bases and J lost 2 bases. CDR1 and CDR2 from the germline V gene are SGHNT and YYREEE (reference sequence).

The CDR3 is CASSPSEGHTDTQYF. The CDR3 region has the DNA TGTGCCAGCAGTCCGTCTGAGGGTCACACAGATACGCAGTATTTT. The chain combines TRBV28 with TRBJ2-3, with D maybe TRBD2 (5 bases). The V and J ends lost 5 bases and 2 bases respectively, with 14 bases between them. CDR3 length equals 15 residues. CDR1 and CDR2 (germline): MDHEN, SYDVKM.

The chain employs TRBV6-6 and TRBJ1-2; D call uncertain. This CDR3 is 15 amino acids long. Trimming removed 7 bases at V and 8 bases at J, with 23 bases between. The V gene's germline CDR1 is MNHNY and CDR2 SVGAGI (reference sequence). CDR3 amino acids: CASKTSAWAGGGYTF. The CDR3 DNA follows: TGTGCCAGCAAAACATCGGCCTGGGCGGGTGGCGGCTACACCTTC.

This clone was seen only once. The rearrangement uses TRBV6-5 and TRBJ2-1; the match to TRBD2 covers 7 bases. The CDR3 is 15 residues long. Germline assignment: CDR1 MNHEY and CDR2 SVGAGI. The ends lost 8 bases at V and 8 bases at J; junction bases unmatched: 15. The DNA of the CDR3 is TGTGCCAGCGGCCCACTATCAGCGGGATACGATGAGCAGTTCTTC. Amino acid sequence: CASGPLSAGYDEQFF.

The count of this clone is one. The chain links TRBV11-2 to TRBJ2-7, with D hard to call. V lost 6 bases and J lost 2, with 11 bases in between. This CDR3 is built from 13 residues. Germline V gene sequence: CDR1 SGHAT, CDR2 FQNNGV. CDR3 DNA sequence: TGTGCCAGCAGAAATCCCACGACCTACGAGCAGTACTTC. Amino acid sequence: CASRNPTTYEQYF.

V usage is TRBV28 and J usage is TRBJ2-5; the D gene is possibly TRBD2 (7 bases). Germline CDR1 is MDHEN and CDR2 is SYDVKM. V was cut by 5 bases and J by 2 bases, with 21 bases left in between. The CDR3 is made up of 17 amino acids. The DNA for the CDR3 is TGTGCCAGCAGTCCGTTAGGACGGGGGGCCATTCAAGAGACCCAGTACTTC. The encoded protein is CASSPLGRGAIQETQYF.

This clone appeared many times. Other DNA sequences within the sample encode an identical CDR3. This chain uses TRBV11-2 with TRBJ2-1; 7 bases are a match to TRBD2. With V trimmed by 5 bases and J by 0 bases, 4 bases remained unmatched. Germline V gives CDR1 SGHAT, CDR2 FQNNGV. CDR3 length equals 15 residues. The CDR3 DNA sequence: TGTGCCAGCAGCCCTCAGCGGGACTCCTACAATGAGCAGTTCTTC. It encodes CASSPQRDSYNEQFF.

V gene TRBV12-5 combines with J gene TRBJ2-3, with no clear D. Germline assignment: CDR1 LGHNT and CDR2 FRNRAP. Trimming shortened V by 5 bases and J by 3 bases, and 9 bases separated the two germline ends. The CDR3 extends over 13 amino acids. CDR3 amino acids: CASGAPQTDTQYF. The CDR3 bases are TGTGCTAGTGGTGCCCCCCAGACAGATACGCAGTATTTT. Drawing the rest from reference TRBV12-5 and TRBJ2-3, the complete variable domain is DARVTQTPRHKVTEMGQEVTMRCQPILGHNTVFWYRQTMMQGLELLAYFRNRAPLDDSGMPKDRFSAEMPDATLATLKIQPSEPRDSAVYFCASGAPQTDTQYFGPGTRLTVL.

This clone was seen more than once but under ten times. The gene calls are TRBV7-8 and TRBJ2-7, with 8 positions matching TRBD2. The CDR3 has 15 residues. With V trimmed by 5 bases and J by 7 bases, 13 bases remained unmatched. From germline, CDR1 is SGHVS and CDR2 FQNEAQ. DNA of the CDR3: TGTGCCAGCAGCACCCAATCCGGGACTAGGGGTGAGCAGTACTTC. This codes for CASSTQSGTRGEQYF. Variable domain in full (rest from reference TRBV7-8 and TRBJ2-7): GAGVSQSPRYKVAKRGQDVALRCDPISGHVSLFWYQQALGQGPEFLTYFQNEAQLDKSGLPSDRFFAERPEGSVSTLKIQRTQQEDSAVYLCASSTQSGTRGEQYFGPGTRLTVT.

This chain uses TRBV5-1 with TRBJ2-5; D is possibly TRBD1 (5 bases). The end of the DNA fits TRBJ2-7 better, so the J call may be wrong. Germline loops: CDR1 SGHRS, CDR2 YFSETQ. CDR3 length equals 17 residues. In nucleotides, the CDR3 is TGCGCCAGCAGCTTGGGTCTTCGTGTCAGACAGTCTACCGAGCAGTACTTC. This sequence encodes CASSLGLRVRQSTEQYF.

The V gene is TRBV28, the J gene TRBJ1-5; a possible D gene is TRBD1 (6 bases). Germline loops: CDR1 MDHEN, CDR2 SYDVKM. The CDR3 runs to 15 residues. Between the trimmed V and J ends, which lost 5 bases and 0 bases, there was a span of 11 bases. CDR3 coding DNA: TGTGCCAGCAGTACATACAGGGTTAGCAATCAGCCCCAGCATTTT. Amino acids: CASSTYRVSNQPQHF.

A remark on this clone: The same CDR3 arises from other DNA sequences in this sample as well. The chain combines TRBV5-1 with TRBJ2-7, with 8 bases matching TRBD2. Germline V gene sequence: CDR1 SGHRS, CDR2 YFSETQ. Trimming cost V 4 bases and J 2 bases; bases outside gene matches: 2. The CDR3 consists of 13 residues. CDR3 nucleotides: TGCGCCAGCAGCACTAGCGGAACCTACGAGCAGTACTTC. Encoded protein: CASSTSGTYEQYF.

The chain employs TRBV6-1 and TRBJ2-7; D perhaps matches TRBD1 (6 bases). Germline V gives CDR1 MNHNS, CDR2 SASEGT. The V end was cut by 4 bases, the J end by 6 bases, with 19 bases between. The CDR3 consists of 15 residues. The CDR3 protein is CASSADRSKGGEQYF. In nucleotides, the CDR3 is TGTGCCAGCAGTGCCGACCGATCGAAAGGGGGCGAGCAGTACTTC.

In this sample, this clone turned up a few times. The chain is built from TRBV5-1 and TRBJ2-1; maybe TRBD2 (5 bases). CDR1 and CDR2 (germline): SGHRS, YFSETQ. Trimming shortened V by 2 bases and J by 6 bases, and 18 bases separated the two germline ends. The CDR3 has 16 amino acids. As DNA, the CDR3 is TGCGCCAGCAGCTTCGGGGTCAGGACTCAAGGCAATGAGCAGTTCTTC. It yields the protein CASSFGVRTQGNEQFF.

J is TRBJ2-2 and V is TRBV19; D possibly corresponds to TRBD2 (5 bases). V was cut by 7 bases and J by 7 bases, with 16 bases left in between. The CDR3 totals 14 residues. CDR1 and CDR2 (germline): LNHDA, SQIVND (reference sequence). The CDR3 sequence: CASTQNGGIGELFF. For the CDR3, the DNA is TGTGCCAGTACCCAGAACGGAGGTATCGGGGAGCTGTTTTTT.